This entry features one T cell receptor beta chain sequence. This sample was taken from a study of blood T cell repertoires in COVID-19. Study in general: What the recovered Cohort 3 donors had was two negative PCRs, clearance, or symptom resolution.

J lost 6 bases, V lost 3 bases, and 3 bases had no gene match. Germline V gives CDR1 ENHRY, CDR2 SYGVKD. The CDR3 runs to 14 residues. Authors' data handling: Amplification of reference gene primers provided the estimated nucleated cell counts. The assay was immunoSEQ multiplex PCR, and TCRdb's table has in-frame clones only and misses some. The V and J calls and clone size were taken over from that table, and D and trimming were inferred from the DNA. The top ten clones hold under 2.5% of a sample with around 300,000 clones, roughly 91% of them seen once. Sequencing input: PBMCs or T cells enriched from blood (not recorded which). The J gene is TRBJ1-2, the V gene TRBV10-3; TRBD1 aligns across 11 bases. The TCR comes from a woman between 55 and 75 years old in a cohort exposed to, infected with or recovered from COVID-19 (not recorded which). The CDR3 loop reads CAISDGTGGNGYTF. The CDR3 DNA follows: TGTGCCATCAGTGACGGGACAGGGGGAAATGGCTACACCTTC.